This T cell receptor beta chain is drawn from a study of blood T cell repertoires in COVID-19. Cohort 3 recovery required two negative PCRs, clearance, or symptom resolution. V shed 5 bases, J shed 2 bases, and the junction held 5 bases outside the gene matches. CDR3 length equals 14 residues. The germline CDR1 and CDR2 sequences are SEHNR and FQNEAQ (reference sequence). The method was immunoSEQ multiplex PCR; TCRdb's version includes in-frame clones alone and lacks a portion of them. The sample lists 250,000 to 350,000 clones; more than 75% were seen once. The sequenced sample consisted of PBMCs or T cells enriched from blood (not recorded which). The chain has TRBV7-9 and TRBJ1-1; 7 bases match TRBD1. This TCR came from a man between 60 and 75 years old who had recovered from COVID-19. CDR3 DNA sequence: TGTGCCAGCAGCACGGACAGGAGAAACACTGAAGCTTTCTTT. It yields the protein CASSTDRRNTEAFF.